This T cell receptor beta chain was identified during a study of CD8 T cells in ankylosing spondylitis. From the 5' RACE reads, TCRdb called clonotypes with MiXCR, one entry per CDR3 protein. The data show around 320,000 distinct CDR3 sequences, with roughly 20% seen just once and roughly 4% held by the top ten. There are a few counts of this clonotype. Its antigen is as yet unknown. Points from the study as a whole: Certain motif variants had earlier appeared in reactive arthritis synovial fluid and blood. Disease-linked clones, CD8+, were relatively rare in peripheral blood.

Germline values: CDR1 MNHEY, CDR2 SVGEGT. CDR3 length equals 14 residues. Trimming removed 6 bases from V and 5 bases from J, with 14 bases in between. This receptor was taken from a female donor with ankylosing spondylitis or in good health (not recorded which). Sequencing was carried out using blood, either unsorted or a sorted T cell fraction (not recorded which). The chain recombines TRBV6-2 or TRBV6-3 with TRBJ2-1; no clear D gene. The CDR3 reads CASSTSELNNEQFF. DNA for the CDR3: TGTGCCAGCAGCACCTCGGAGTTAAACAATGAGCAGTTCTTC.